This T cell receptor beta chain was recovered during a study of cytomegalovirus exposure and HLA in healthy donors. Regarding this clone: Its antigen is still unknown.

Whole-study results and caveats: Presence/absence analyses supposed approximately even sequencing depth among donors. Some TCR beta chains (more than 150 of them) were listed as cytomegalovirus-associated. Rare sequences made up most TCRs, while some public TCRs were found in many donors.

The germline V and J ends were trimmed by 4 bases and 4 bases, with 16 bases remaining between them. Germline values: CDR1 SGHNT, CDR2 YENEEA. The CDR3 totals 16 residues. The primer mix had 60 Vbeta and 13 Jbeta primers. The protocol was immunoSEQ multiplex PCR, while the TCRdb copy is restricted to in-frame clones and leaves out a portion. This sample has about 120,000 clones; about three fifths occur once, and the top ten carry about 9.1%. The sequencing input was PBMCs. The TCR originated in a man between 35 and 55 years old in good health and CMV-seropositive. V is TRBV11-3 and J is TRBJ2-2; D not resolved. CDR3 sequence reads: CASSSGVATRTGELFF. In nucleotides, the CDR3 is TGTGCCAGCAGCTCAGGTGTGGCTACCCGCACCGGGGAGCTGTTTTTT.